This is a list of T cell receptor beta chains from one sample in a study of T cells in localized non-small cell lung cancer. Here immunoSEQ multiplex PCR was the method, and the copy in TCRdb shows in-frame clones only, minus some. The sample yields thousands of clones, 23% seen once. The sequencing used normal lung tissue next to the tumor, collected before any cancer treatment. The receptors were sampled from a woman aged 35 to 69 with stage I lung adenocarcinoma. Both conserved end residues are part of each CDR3. The order of the fields is D gene, CDR3 length, clone size, V gene, J gene, CDR3 DNA, CDR3 protein. The D gene is left open where the match is weak. Not all rows give a size; the values are once, few, many and, for expanded clones, a class.

>TRBD2|17|.|TRBV19|TRBJ2-2
TGTGCCGCCGCCCGTGGACTAGCGGGACTAGCAGGCGGGGAGCTGTTTTTT
CAAARGLAGLAGGELFF
>.|13|medium-sized|TRBV9|TRBJ2-7
TGTGCCAGCAGTGACGGACAATACTACGAGCAGTACTTC
CASSDGQYYEQYF